This T cell receptor (beta chain) was observed in a study of identifying expanded T cells in peripheral blood. Findings and limits, study-wide: Approximately 1.1 clones differed between technical replicates, versus around 15 and 19 over time. Clone count variance between roughly 2-week samples rose with total template count.

Clones were read by immunoSEQ multiplex PCR, and TCRdb kept only the in-frame ones, dropping some. The table has 120,000 or so clones, approximately 80% seen once. Comment on this clone: Antigen specificity is unknown.

Trimming took 5 bases from V and 3 from J, leaving 16 bases between them. CDR3 size: 15 residues. Germline V gene data show CDR1 as MGHDK and CDR2 as SYGVNS. Collection occurred without any documented infections or immune events in donors. This clonotype was obtained from a person between 18 and 75 years old in good health. The source material was blood. The rearrangement links TRBV25-1 to TRBJ1-1; D call uncertain. This CDR3 reads CASSLEVGVDTEAFF. The CDR3 nucleotides read TGTGCCAGCAGTTTGGAGGTCGGGGTTGACACTGAAGCTTTCTTT.